The next 8 T cell receptor beta chains were all read from a single sample in a study of cytomegalovirus exposure and HLA in healthy donors. Assay used: immunoSEQ multiplex PCR; TCRdb lists only in-frame clones, some missing. Of roughly 60,000 clones in the sample, approximately 96% were seen once. Sequencing input: PBMCs. The receptors derive from a man younger than 35 in good health and CMV-seronegative.

The chain carries TRBV19 and TRBJ1-2; 7 nucleotides align to TRBD1. CDR3 size: 15 residues. Germline trimming cut 8 bases from V and 5 bases from J; bases unmatched to any gene: 14. Germline lookup yields CDR1 LNHDA and CDR2 SQIVND (reference sequence). The CDR3 region has the DNA TGTGCCAGTCGAGGTGGGACAGAGTTCAAATATGGCTACACCTTC. Translation: CASRGGTEFKYGYTF.

This chain connects TRBV7-9 to TRBJ1-1; tentatively, D is TRBD1 (5 bases). Germline V gene lookup returns CDR1 SEHNR and CDR2 FQNEAQ (reference sequence). The V and J ends lost 10 bases and 0 bases respectively, with 21 bases between them. The CDR3 totals 16 residues. CDR3 region: CATTPPSTAMNTEAFF. In DNA form, the CDR3 reads TGTGCCACTACGCCCCCCTCGACAGCTATGAACACTGAAGCTTTCTTT. The full variable domain, completed using reference TRBV7-9 and TRBJ1-1, is DTGVSQNPRHKITKRGQNVTFRCDPISEHNRLYWYRQTLGQGPEFLTYFQNEAQLEKSRLLSDRFSAERPKGSFSTLEIQRTEQGDSAMYLCATTPPSTAMNTEAFFGQGTRLTVV.

The rearrangement links TRBV5-8 to TRBJ2-4; maybe TRBD2 (5 bases). Trimming took off 8 bases at V and 4 bases at J, with 13 bases between the two ends. The germline V gene encodes CDR1 SGHTS and CDR2 YDEGEE. The CDR3 sequence is 13 residues long. The CDR3 sequence is CASEPEEKNIQYF. The CDR3 coding sequence is TGTGCCAGTGAACCGGAGGAAAAAAACATTCAGTACTTC.

This chain connects TRBV5-1 to TRBJ2-7; 10 bases line up with TRBD1. J was trimmed by 5 bases and V by 2 bases; bases with no gene match: 7. The germline V gene has CDR1 SGHRS and CDR2 YFSETQ. This CDR3 contains 15 residues. This CDR3 is CASSFSGTGVHEQYF. Written as DNA, the CDR3 is TGCGCCAGCAGCTTTTCAGGGACAGGGGTCCACGAGCAGTACTTC.

CDR3 DNA: TGTGCCAGCAGCTGGTATCGGGGCCAAGAGACCCAGTACTTC. Translating it yields CASSWYRGQETQYF. The chain couples TRBV11-2 to TRBJ2-5; possibly TRBD2 for D (5 bases). V was shortened by 4 bases and J by 1 base, with 10 bases between the two germline ends. Looked up from germline, CDR1 is SGHAT and CDR2 is FQNNGV. The CDR3 has 14 residues.

The chain employs TRBV11-2 and TRBJ1-5; D not resolved. Germline V gene data show CDR1 as SGHAT and CDR2 as FQNNGV. The CDR3 runs to 12 residues. V was trimmed by 5 bases and J by 2 bases, leaving 4 bases between them. CDR3 sequence reads: CASSLGNQPQHF. The CDR3 DNA is TGTGCCAGCAGCCTCGGCAATCAGCCCCAGCATTTT.

The chain links TRBV12-5 to TRBJ1-1; 7 bases fit TRBD1. The germline gives CDR1 LGHNT, CDR2 FRNRAP. The junction had 3 bases not matched to a gene; V was cut back by 1 base and J by 7 bases. This CDR3 has 13 amino acids. The CDR3 loop is CASGLGRDSEAFF. DNA for the CDR3: TGTGCTAGTGGTTTGGGGCGGGACAGTGAAGCTTTCTTT.

The CDR3 here is CASSSLQGPAWAQYF. CDR3 sequence (DNA): TGTGCCAGCAGTTCTCTTCAGGGGCCCGCTTGGGCCCAGTACTTC. The rearrangement uses TRBV28 and TRBJ2-5; perhaps TRBD1 as D (6 bases). The germline CDR1 and CDR2 sequences are MDHEN and SYDVKM. The CDR3 runs to 15 residues. The V and J ends lost 4 bases and 9 bases respectively, with 21 bases between them. Together with reference TRBV28 and TRBJ2-5, the CDR3 gives the full variable domain: DVKVTQSSRYLVKRTGEKVFLECVQDMDHENMFWYRQDPGLGLRLIYFSYDVKMKEKGDIPEGYSVSREKKERFSLILESASTNQTSMYLCASSSLQGPAWAQYFGPGTRLLVL.